This entry is about one T cell receptor (beta chain). Germline V gene lookup returns CDR1 SGHTA and CDR2 FQGTGA. The CDR3 extends over 14 amino acids. V dropped 2 bases and J dropped 7; count of bases not matched to a gene: 7. The data belong to a study of Ad26.COV2.S vaccination and SARS-CoV-2 variants. Profiling relied on immunoSEQ multiplex PCR, and the TCRdb table lists in-frame clones only, not all of them. The sample lists about 400,000 clones, approximately 90% occurring once. Treatment specified: about 20 received Ad26.COV2.S at low or high dose, single or two shots; about 5 received placebo; per-sample allocation not given. Collection of the samples took place on day 63 after the first injection of vaccine or placebo.

Here the sequenced sample was peripheral blood, taken in a trial of Ad26.COV2.S vaccine versus placebo. J is TRBJ1-1 and V is TRBV7-3; 7 nucleotides align to TRBD1. The TCR comes from a person between 18 and 60 years old who received the Ad26.COV2.S COVID-19 vaccine or a placebo. CDR3: CASSLDRGQGEAFF. The CDR3 bases are TGTGCCAGCAGCTTAGATAGGGGGCAGGGTGAAGCTTTCTTT.